The 18 T cell receptor beta chains below were found in one sample sequenced in a study of OX40 agonist ivuxolimab in advanced cancers. Some clones are missing from TCRdb's copy, which holds only in-frame ones; the method was immunoSEQ multiplex PCR. The top ten clones hold around 10% of a sample with around 56,000 clones, around 90% of them seen once. This sample comprised CD4+ or CD8+ T cells sorted from blood, obtained in a trial of the OX40 agonist ivuxolimab. The origin of the receptors is an adult with an advanced solid tumor such as melanoma, head and neck, liver or kidney cancer.

This clone is a singleton in its sample. The gene calls are TRBV7-9 and TRBJ1-5; D not certain. The germline V and J ends were trimmed by 4 bases and 1 base, with 11 bases remaining between them. This CDR3 contains 15 residues. Germline lookup yields CDR1 SEHNR and CDR2 FQNEAQ (reference sequence). CDR3: CASSSTDRSNQPQHF. The DNA of the CDR3 is TGTGCCAGCAGCTCGACTGATCGCAGCAATCAGCCCCAGCATTTT.

V and J are TRBV6-1 and TRBJ1-1; 10 bases align to TRBD1. After removal of 2 bases from V and 4 bases from J, the junction contained 31 bases not matched to a gene. The CDR3 has 24 amino acids. Germline lookup yields CDR1 MNHNS and CDR2 SASEGT. The CDR3 DNA sequence: TGTGCCAGCAGTGAATGGCGGATTCCCCTGGGGACAGGGGCGGCAGCCGGACCCCGCACTGAAGCTTTCTTT. The encoded protein is CASSEWRIPLGTGAAAGPRTEAFF.

The chain is built from TRBV10-2 and TRBJ2-5; D uncertain. The CDR3 spans 13 residues. V lost 7 bases and J 2 bases, leaving 11 bases between the germline ends. Germline V lookup: CDR1 WSHSY, CDR2 SAAADI. The CDR3 here is CASTEGWQETQYF. Written as DNA, the CDR3 is TGCGCCAGCACCGAAGGGTGGCAAGAGACCCAGTACTTC.

The J gene is TRBJ1-2, the V gene TRBV9, with D possibly matching TRBD1 (5 bases). The V end lost 0 bases, the J end lost 7 bases, and 16 bases lay between the germline ends. CDR3 length: 15 residues. Germline loops: CDR1 SGDLS, CDR2 YYNGEE. CDR3 loop: CASSVGGGGALGYTF. In DNA form, the CDR3 reads TGTGCCAGCAGCGTAGGAGGAGGTGGGGCGCTTGGCTACACCTTC.

V is TRBV2 and J is TRBJ2-3; 8 bases align to TRBD2. This CDR3 contains 17 residues. With V trimmed by 4 bases and J by 3 bases, 12 bases remained unmatched. Germline-derived CDR1 and CDR2 are SNHLY and FYNNEI. The CDR3 bases are TGTGCCAGCAGTGTTCCCGCTAGCGGGTCGGGTACAGATACGCAGTATTTT. It is translated as CASSVPASGSGTDTQYF.

This chain joins TRBV7-3 and TRBJ2-1; weak D call: TRBD1 (6 bases). V was clipped by 5 bases and J by 8 bases, with 16 bases between them. This CDR3 is built from 14 residues. Germline CDR1 reads SGHTA; CDR2 reads FQGTGA. CDR3 protein: CASSPGVGVYEQFF. The CDR3 DNA sequence: TGTGCCAGCAGCCCAGGGGTCGGGGTTTATGAGCAGTTCTTC.

The V call is TRBV27, the J call TRBJ1-2, with 8 nucleotides matching TRBD1. V was pared by 6 bases and J by 4 bases, with 4 bases of the junction left unmatched. The germline V gene encodes CDR1 MNHEY and CDR2 SMNVEV (reference sequence). The CDR3 is 13 amino acids. The chain's CDR3 is CASSLGTGYGYTF. CDR3 coding DNA: TGTGCCAGCAGCCTGGGGACAGGCTATGGCTACACCTTC.

This rearrangement joins TRBV2 to TRBJ2-2; the D is unclear. The CDR3 has 13 amino acids. From germline, CDR1 is SNHLY and CDR2 FYNNEI. V gave up 4 bases and J gave up 14 bases, with 17 bases separating them. In nucleotides, the CDR3 is TGTGCCAGCAGTGTCGGTCCTATGGGCGGACTGTTTTTT. Amino acid sequence: CASSVGPMGGLFF.

The rearrangement links TRBV28 to TRBJ2-7, with a weak D call TRBD1 (6 bases). This CDR3 comprises 14 residues. The V end lost 6 bases, the J end lost 4 bases, and 16 bases lay between the germline ends. In germline, CDR1 is MDHEN, CDR2 SYDVKM. The CDR3 spells CASSSFRGWYEQYF. CDR3 nucleotides: TGTGCCAGCAGCAGTTTCAGGGGTTGGTACGAGCAGTACTTC.

The gene calls are TRBV9 and TRBJ2-5; 10 nucleotides match TRBD2. V trimming: 4 bases; J trimming: 4 bases; junction bases outside the gene matches: 7. Germline CDR1 SGDLS, CDR2 YYNGEE. The CDR3 is made up of 15 amino acids. In DNA form, the CDR3 reads TGTGCCAGCAGCCCTATAGCGGGAGGAATAGAGACCCAGTACTTC. This codes for CASSPIAGGIETQYF. Supplemented by reference TRBV9 and TRBJ2-5, the full variable domain reads DSGVTQTPKHLITATGQRVTLRCSPRSGDLSVYWYQQSLDQGLQFLIQYYNGEERAKGNILERFSAQQFPDLHSELNLSSLELGDSALYFCASSPIAGGIETQYFGPGTRLLVL.

This clone was counted between two and nine times. This rearrangement joins TRBV15 to TRBJ1-3; D is uncertain. Germline V lookup: CDR1 LNHNV, CDR2 YYDKDF (reference sequence). The length of the CDR3 is 15 residues. V was pared by 4 bases and J by 0 bases, with 10 bases between. The CDR3 nucleotides read TGTGCCACCAGCACGGACCGACTCTCTGGAAACACCATATATTTT. It specifies CATSTDRLSGNTIYF. The full variable domain, rest sourced from reference TRBV15 and TRBJ1-3, is DAMVIQNPRYQVTQFGKPVTLSCSQTLNHNVMYWYQQKSSQAPKLLFHYYDKDFNNEADTPDNFQSRRPNTSFCFLDIRSPGLGDTAMYLCATSTDRLSGNTIYFGEGSWLTVV.

This chain links TRBV6-5 with TRBJ2-7, with 7 bases that match TRBD2. CDR1 is MNHEY and CDR2 is SVGAGI in the germline V gene. The V gene end was trimmed by 11 bases and the J gene end by 0 bases; junction bases not matched to a gene: 7. CDR3 length: 13 residues. Here the CDR3 DNA reads TGTGCCGTTAGCGGGCAAAGCTCCTACGAGCAGTACTTC. This codes for CAVSGQSSYEQYF.

This chain uses TRBV27 with TRBJ2-7, with D maybe TRBD1 (6 bases). The CDR3 covers 16 residues. The germline V and J ends were trimmed by 4 bases and 3 bases, with 19 bases remaining between them. CDR1 and CDR2 from the germline V gene are MNHEY and SMNVEV (reference sequence). The CDR3, as DNA: TGTGCCAGCAGTTGGGAACAGGGCGCCCTTGGCTACGAGCAGTACTTC. The encoded protein is CASSWEQGALGYEQYF.

V is TRBV6-6 and J is TRBJ2-1; maybe TRBD1 (6 bases). Germline V gene lookup returns CDR1 MNHNY and CDR2 SVGAGI (reference sequence). This CDR3 spans 13 amino acids. V lost 5 bases and J 8 bases, leaving 13 bases between the germline ends. The CDR3 reads CASSRGRGYEQFF. The CDR3 DNA sequence: TGTGCCAGCAGTAGGGGCAGGGGCTATGAGCAGTTCTTC.

The chain combines TRBV5-5 with TRBJ1-1; D remains unclear. CDR3 size: 15 residues. In germline, CDR1 is SGHKS, CDR2 YYEKEE (reference sequence). Trimming stripped 0 bases from V and 3 bases from J, with 12 bases between. The CDR3 reads CASSLDSSSYTEAFF. CDR3 DNA: TGTGCCAGCAGCTTGGACAGTTCTTCCTACACTGAAGCTTTCTTT.

The chain is built from TRBV27 and TRBJ2-7; 12 bases match TRBD2. The CDR3 is made up of 15 amino acids. Germline CDR1 is MNHEY and CDR2 is SMNVEV (reference sequence). V was clipped by 3 bases and J by 1 base; unmatched bases: 1. CDR3 region: CASSFGLAGSYEQYF. CDR3 sequence (DNA): TGTGCCAGCAGTTTCGGACTAGCGGGGTCCTACGAGCAGTACTTC.

The rearrangement links TRBV4-1 to TRBJ1-4; a possible D gene is TRBD1 (6 bases). The CDR3 is 14 amino acids. Per germline, CDR1 MGHRA and CDR2 YSYEKL. The ends were cut back, 1 base at V and 8 bases at J, with 11 bases in the middle. DNA for the CDR3: TGCGCCAGCAGCCAAGCACAGGGACAAGAAAAACTGTTTTTT. Translated: CASSQAQGQEKLFF.

The chain carries TRBV5-1 and TRBJ1-1; D is undetermined. This CDR3 is built from 16 residues. V was trimmed by 4 bases and J by 5 bases, leaving 21 bases between them. Germline CDR1 reads SGHRS; CDR2 reads YFSETQ. The CDR3 sequence: CASSPRVGFAGTEAFF. CDR3 in DNA: TGCGCCAGCAGCCCGAGGGTGGGTTTCGCTGGGACTGAAGCTTTCTTT.